This TCR beta chain was sequenced for a study of blood T cell repertoires in COVID-19. As for the study in general: The samples span acute and convalescent COVID-19 from the United States, Italy and Spain. PBMCs, B-cell-depleted T cells, or T cells provided the cDNA or gDNA that made up the material.

This clone was seen a single time. The CDR3 is made up of 15 amino acids. The V gene lost 6 bases and the J gene lost 5 bases, with 17 bases spanning the gap. Germline V gene data show CDR1 as MGHDK and CDR2 as SYGVNS. This table comes from immunoSEQ multiplex PCR, and its TCRdb copy is limited to in-frame clones, with some not included. This table holds approximately 330,000 clones, more than 75% found once. This TCR was recovered from a woman aged 45 to 65 with active or convalescent COVID-19. The sequenced material came from peripheral blood. The chain has TRBV25-1 and TRBJ2-1; D remains ambiguous. CDR3 in amino acids: CASRTSYSRDNEQFF. CDR3 sequence (DNA): TGTGCCAGCAGAACTTCTTACTCGCGAGACAATGAGCAGTTCTTC.